Listed below are T cell receptor beta chains from one sample, sequenced in a study of T cells after posttransplantation cyclophosphamide. This table comes from immunoSEQ multiplex PCR, and its TCRdb copy is limited to in-frame clones, with some not included. The table lists some 64,000 clones, just over 90% of them singletons. Sequences were obtained from PBMCs. The receptors were sampled from a woman aged 30 to 39 in good health and a related stem cell transplant donor. CDR3s include the opening cysteine and the closing phenylalanine or tryptophan. The D gene is left open where the match is weak.

d_call j_call v_call cdr3_aa cdr3_nt
NA TRBJ2-1 TRBV30 CAWPLGAILYNEQFF TGTGCCTGGCCTCTGGGGGCGATATTATACAATGAGCAGTTCTTC
NA TRBJ2-3 TRBV11-1 CASSSLWADTDTQYF TGTGCCAGCAGCTCCCTTTGGGCCGACACAGATACGCAGTATTTT
NA TRBJ1-2 TRBV7-9 CASSLAGDYTF TGTGCCAGCAGCTTGGCAGGTGACTACACCTTC
NA TRBJ2-5 TRBV7-8 CASSWERDRARETQYF TGTGCCAGCAGCTGGGAACGGGACCGAGCTCGGGAGACCCAGTACTTC
TRBD1 TRBJ1-2 TRBV7-6 CASSPRDRVVEGYTF TGTGCCAGCAGCCCCCGAGACAGGGTGGTTGAAGGCTACACCTTC
NA TRBJ1-1 TRBV7-9 CASSSRANTEAFF TGTGCCAGCAGCTCCAGGGCGAACACTGAAGCTTTCTTT
TRBD1 TRBJ1-1 TRBV7-2 CASSKQGAVTEAFF TGTGCCAGCAGCAAACAGGGGGCGGTCACTGAAGCTTTCTTT
NA TRBJ1-5 TRBV19 CASSIVPVGGQPQHF TGTGCCAGTAGTATAGTTCCAGTGGGGGGACAGCCCCAGCATTTT
NA TRBJ2-7 TRBV20-1 CSALDLTEQYF TGCAGTGCTCTGGATCTAACCGAGCAGTACTTC
NA TRBJ1-6 TRBV28 CASTPKGSYNSPLHF TGTGCCAGCACCCCGAAGGGCTCCTATAATTCACCCCTCCACTTT
TRBD2 TRBJ2-3 TRBV5-1 CASSFTSGGANADTQYF TGCGCCAGCAGCTTCACTAGCGGGGGGGCGAACGCAGATACGCAGTATTTT
NA TRBJ2-2 TRBV6-7 CASSPGLANTGELFF TGTGCCAGCAGCCCCGGGCTAGCGAACACCGGGGAGCTGTTTTTT
TRBD1 TRBJ1-5 TRBV5-4 CASSLDRGQPQHF TGTGCCAGCAGCTTGGACAGGGGGCAGCCCCAGCATTTT
TRBD2 TRBJ2-2 TRBV11-2 CASSPLAGTNTGELFF TGTGCCAGCAGCCCCCTAGCGGGGACGAACACCGGGGAGCTGTTTTTT
NA TRBJ2-2 TRBV7-2 CASSLASTTNTGELFF TGTGCCAGCAGCTTAGCGTCAACTACGAACACCGGGGAGCTGTTTTTT
NA TRBJ1-5 TRBV4-3 CASSQDRVGLSNQPQHF TGCGCCAGCAGCCAAGATCGTGTGGGGCTTAGCAATCAGCCCCAGCATTTT